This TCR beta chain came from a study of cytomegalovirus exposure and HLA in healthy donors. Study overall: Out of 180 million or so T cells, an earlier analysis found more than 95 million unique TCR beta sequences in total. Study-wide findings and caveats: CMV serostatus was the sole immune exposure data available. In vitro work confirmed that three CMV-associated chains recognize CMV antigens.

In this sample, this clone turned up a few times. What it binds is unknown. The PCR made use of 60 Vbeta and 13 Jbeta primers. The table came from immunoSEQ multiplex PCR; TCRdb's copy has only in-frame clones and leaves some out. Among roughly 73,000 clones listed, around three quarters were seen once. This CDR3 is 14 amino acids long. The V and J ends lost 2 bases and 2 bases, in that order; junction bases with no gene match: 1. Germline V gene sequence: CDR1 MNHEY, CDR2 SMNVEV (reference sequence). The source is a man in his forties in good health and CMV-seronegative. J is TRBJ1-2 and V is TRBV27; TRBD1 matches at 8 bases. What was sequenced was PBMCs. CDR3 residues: CASSLHRGNYGYTF. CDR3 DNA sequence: TGTGCCAGCAGTTTACACAGGGGGAACTATGGCTACACCTTC.